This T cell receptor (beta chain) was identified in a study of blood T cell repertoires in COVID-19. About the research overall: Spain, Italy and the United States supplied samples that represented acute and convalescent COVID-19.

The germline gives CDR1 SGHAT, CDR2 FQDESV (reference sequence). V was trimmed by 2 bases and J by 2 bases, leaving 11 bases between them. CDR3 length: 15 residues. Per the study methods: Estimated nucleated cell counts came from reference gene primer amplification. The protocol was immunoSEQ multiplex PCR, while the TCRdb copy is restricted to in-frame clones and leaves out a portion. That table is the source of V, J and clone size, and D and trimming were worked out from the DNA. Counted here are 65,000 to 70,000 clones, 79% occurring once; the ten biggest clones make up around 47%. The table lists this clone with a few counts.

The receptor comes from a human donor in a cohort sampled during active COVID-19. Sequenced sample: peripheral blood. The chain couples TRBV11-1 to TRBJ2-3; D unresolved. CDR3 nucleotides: TGTGCCAGCAGCTTAAAAGTACTACCCACAGATACGCAGTATTTT. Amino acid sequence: CASSLKVLPTDTQYF.